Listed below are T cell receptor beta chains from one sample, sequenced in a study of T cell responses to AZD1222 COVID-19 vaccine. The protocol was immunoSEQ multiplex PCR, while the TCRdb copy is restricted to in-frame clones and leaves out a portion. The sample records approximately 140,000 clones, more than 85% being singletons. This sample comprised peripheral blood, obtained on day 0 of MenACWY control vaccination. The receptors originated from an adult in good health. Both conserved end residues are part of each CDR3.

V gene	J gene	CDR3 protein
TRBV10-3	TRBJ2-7	CAISARTSGSHEQYF
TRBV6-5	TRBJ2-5	CASSYPWRSRSETQYF
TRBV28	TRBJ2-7	CASSLSGGDSYEQYF
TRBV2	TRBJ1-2	CARGTAPWLTF
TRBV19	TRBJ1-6	CASSDGRGSPLHF
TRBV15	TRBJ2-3	CATSRATGPQYF
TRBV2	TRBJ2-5	CASSVNSVNEETQYF
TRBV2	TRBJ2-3	CASITSGRASTDTQYF
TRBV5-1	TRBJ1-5	CASSRDSTGNQPQHF
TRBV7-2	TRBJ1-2	CASSMTENYGYTF
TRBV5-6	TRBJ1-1	CASSFVVLAQTEAFF
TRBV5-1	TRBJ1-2	CASSVGGANYGYTF
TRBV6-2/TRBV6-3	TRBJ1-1	CASSKNSEAFF
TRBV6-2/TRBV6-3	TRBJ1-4	CASSPVDEKLFF
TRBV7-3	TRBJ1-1	CASGGGTEAFF
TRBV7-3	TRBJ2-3	CASSLTGSSLTDTQYF
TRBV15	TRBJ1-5	CATSRVGDYSNQPQHF
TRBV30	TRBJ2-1	CAWSARLAGEYNEQFF
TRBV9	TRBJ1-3	CASSPATGSGNTIYF
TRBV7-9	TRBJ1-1	CASSLRGDTEAFF
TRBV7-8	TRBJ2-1	CASSLDRFSYNEQFF
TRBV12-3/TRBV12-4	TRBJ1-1	CASSLKTGTEAFF
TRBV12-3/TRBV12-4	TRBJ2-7	CASSPDTYEQYF
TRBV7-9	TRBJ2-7	CASSMDRDRGVREQYF
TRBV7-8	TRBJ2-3	CASSLAQVRTDTQYF
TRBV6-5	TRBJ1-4	CASINQGFGEKLFF
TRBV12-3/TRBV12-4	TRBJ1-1	CASSRYREGEAFF
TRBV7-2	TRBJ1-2	CASSSGTGGMNYGYTF
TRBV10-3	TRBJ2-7	CAIRTTENSYEQYF
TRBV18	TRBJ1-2	CASSPDRTSNYGYTF
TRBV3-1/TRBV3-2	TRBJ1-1	CASSQDTGGAEAFF
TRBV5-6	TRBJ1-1	CASSFRQGPYHTEAFF
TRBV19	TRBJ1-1	CASEGTTEAFF
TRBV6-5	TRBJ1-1	CASSLGAGLNTEAFF
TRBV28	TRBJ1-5	CASSFGLQGAGQPQHF
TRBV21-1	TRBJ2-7	CASSKGCQAGLTYEQYF
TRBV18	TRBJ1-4	CASSPDRQNEKLFF
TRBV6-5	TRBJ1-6	CASSWTLNSPLHF
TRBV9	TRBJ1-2	CASSVEPTSGVGYTF
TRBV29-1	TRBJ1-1	CSVAQGEDTEAFF
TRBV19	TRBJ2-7	CASSIRQGPYYEQYF
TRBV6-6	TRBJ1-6	CASRRTRDSYNSPLHF
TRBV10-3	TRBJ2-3	CAIAMGSGRVTSTDTQYF
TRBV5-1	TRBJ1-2	CASSLEEGGYTF
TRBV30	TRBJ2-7	CAWSTFRGQYF
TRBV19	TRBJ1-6	CASSIAAGGGNSPLHF
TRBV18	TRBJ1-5	CASSPPGGAWDNQPQHF
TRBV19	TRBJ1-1	CASSITVNTEAFF
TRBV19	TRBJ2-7	CASSIGRRGVVEQYF
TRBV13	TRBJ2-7	CASSALGQGAKEQYF
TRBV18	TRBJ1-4	CASTSKRDITGEKLFF
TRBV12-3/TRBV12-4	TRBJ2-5	CASLPETQYF